The T cell receptor (beta chain) under discussion was sequenced for a study of cytomegalovirus exposure and HLA in healthy donors. Looking at the study overall: Falling in the Caucasian-associated ancestry cluster were about 83% of 398 genotyped donors.

V shed 0 bases, J shed 5 bases, and the junction held 6 bases outside the gene matches. Germline V gene lookup returns CDR1 SGHDT and CDR2 YYEEEE. The CDR3 runs 18 residues. PCR used 60 Vbeta primers and 13 Jbeta primers. The repertoire was sequenced with immunoSEQ multiplex PCR; TCRdb's copy has only in-frame clones and lacks some. The data hold 90,000 to 150,000 clones, with under 85% observed a single time. The records omit this donor's CMV serostatus. The receptor was derived from a human donor in good health. The sequenced sample consisted of PBMCs. The rearrangement links TRBV5-6 to TRBJ2-1, with 15 positions matching TRBD2. The CDR3, as DNA: TGTGCCAGCAGCTTGGCCGGGACTAGCGGGAGGAGAAACAATGAGCAGTTCTTC. Its translation: CASSLAGTSGRRNNEQFF. The full variable domain, rest sourced from reference TRBV5-6 and TRBJ2-1, is DAGVTQSPTHLIKTRGQQVTLRCSPKSGHDTVSWYQQALGQGPQFIFQYYEEEERQRGNFPDRFSGHQFPNYSSELNVNALLLGDSALYLCASSLAGTSGRRNNEQFFGPGTRLTVL.